The 13 T cell receptor beta chains reported below all come from one sample, sequenced in a study of cytomegalovirus exposure and HLA in healthy donors. Amplification used 60 Vbeta primers and 13 Jbeta primers. Using immunoSEQ multiplex PCR, the repertoire was profiled, and TCRdb retains in-frame clones only, with some absent. The data show around 200,000 clones, with around 80% seen just once and about 5.7% held by the top ten. The sample consisted of PBMCs. The origin of the receptors is a man aged 40-50 years in good health and CMV-seropositive.

This clone was seen only a few times. V is TRBV5-3 and J is TRBJ2-7; 10 bases line up with TRBD2. TRBV5-3 counts as an open reading frame of uncertain function. Losses at the gene ends were 0 bases for V and 0 bases for J; bases not matched to a gene: 9. CDR3 length: 18 amino acids. The CDR3 nucleotides read TGTGCCAGAAGCTTGGGGGTAGCGGGGGGTCCTAACTCCTACGAGCAGTACTTC. Its protein is CARSLGVAGGPNSYEQYF.

The V gene is TRBV19, the J gene TRBJ2-5; no firm D call. The DNA end favors TRBJ2-7, so the J call may be wrong. The CDR3 sequence is 13 residues long. The germline V gene has CDR1 LNHDA and CDR2 SQIVND (reference sequence). DNA of the CDR3: TGTGCCAGTAGTAGCGGAAGCTCCTACGAGCAGTACTTC. Its protein is CASSSGSSYEQYF.

The chain combines TRBV27 with TRBJ2-7; TRBD2 might be the D (6 bases). CDR3 length: 13 residues. Per germline, CDR1 MNHEY and CDR2 SMNVEV (reference sequence). V lost 3 bases and J lost 5, with 11 bases in between. The DNA for the CDR3 is TGTGCCAGCAGTTTTCGCGGGGCCCACGAGCAGTACTTC. Protein: CASSFRGAHEQYF.

This chain connects TRBV9 to TRBJ2-1, with 15 bases fitting TRBD2. V dropped 3 bases and J dropped 6; count of bases not matched to a gene: 7. The CDR3 runs to 17 residues. Germline V gives CDR1 SGDLS, CDR2 YYNGEE. CDR3 DNA: TGTGCCAGCAGCGGGAGGACTAGCGGGGGGGCTAGCAATGAGCAGTTCTTC. It encodes CASSGRTSGGASNEQFF.

This clone was found once. The V gene is TRBV11-2, the J gene TRBJ1-6; 7 bases fit TRBD1. V was pared by 5 bases and J by 8 bases, with 12 bases of the junction left unmatched. The CDR3 contains 16 residues. Germline V gene lookup returns CDR1 SGHAT and CDR2 FQNNGV. The CDR3 is CASSLYRTGQDSPLHF. The CDR3 DNA reads as TGTGCCAGCAGCCTATATCGGACAGGTCAAGATTCACCCCTCCACTTT.

The chain recombines TRBV9 with TRBJ2-5; 9 positions match TRBD1. The V gene's germline CDR1 is SGDLS and CDR2 YYNGEE. After removal of 3 bases from V and 1 base from J, the junction contained 1 base not matched to a gene. This CDR3 region has 14 residues. This CDR3 is CASSAGQGQETQYF. The CDR3 DNA sequence: TGTGCCAGCAGCGCGGGACAGGGCCAAGAGACCCAGTACTTC.

The CDR3 reads CASSLGGHGGETQYF. DNA of the CDR3: TGTGCCAGCAGCTTAGGAGGACACGGAGGGGAGACCCAGTACTTC. This sequence joins TRBV7-2 and TRBJ2-5, with a weak D call TRBD2 (6 bases). Germline-derived CDR1 and CDR2 are SGHTA and FQGNSA. The germline V and J ends were trimmed by 1 base and 5 bases, with 14 bases remaining between them. This CDR3 region has 15 residues. Looking up the rest from reference TRBV7-2 and TRBJ2-5 gives the full variable domain: GAGVSQSPSNKVTEKGKDVELRCDPISGHTALYWYRQSLGQGLEFLIYFQGNSAPDKSGLPSDRFSAERTGGSVSTLTIQRTQQEDSAVYLCASSLGGHGGETQYFGPGTRLLVL.

The V call is TRBV5-6, the J call TRBJ1-2; D may be TRBD1 (6 bases). The germline V gene encodes CDR1 SGHDT and CDR2 YYEEEE. The CDR3 is 15 amino acids. The V end was cut by 0 bases, the J end by 4 bases, with 13 bases between. The DNA for the CDR3 is TGTGCCAGCAGCTTGGCACAGGGCCGAGGCTATGGCTACACCTTC. The encoded protein is CASSLAQGRGYGYTF. Combining the CDR3 with reference TRBV5-6 and TRBJ1-2 gives the whole variable domain DAGVTQSPTHLIKTRGQQVTLRCSPKSGHDTVSWYQQALGQGPQFIFQYYEEEERQRGNFPDRFSGHQFPNYSSELNVNALLLGDSALYLCASSLAQGRGYGYTFGSGTRLTVV.

Concerning this clone itself: The same CDR3 is also encoded by other DNA sequences in this sample. The V and J genes are TRBV7-2 and TRBJ2-5, with D possibly TRBD2 on 7 matching bases. Per germline, CDR1 SGHTA and CDR2 FQGNSA. Trimming left V 0 bases short and J 5 bases short, with 13 bases between. This CDR3 spans 15 amino acids. The CDR3 region has the DNA TGTGCCAGCAGCTTAGCGGGGGGGCCAGGGGAGACCCAGTACTTC. This codes for CASSLAGGPGETQYF. Looking up the rest from reference TRBV7-2 and TRBJ2-5 gives the full variable domain: GAGVSQSPSNKVTEKGKDVELRCDPISGHTALYWYRQSLGQGLEFLIYFQGNSAPDKSGLPSDRFSAERTGGSVSTLTIQRTQQEDSAVYLCASSLAGGPGETQYFGPGTRLLVL.

The J gene is TRBJ1-6, the V gene TRBV9; D gene ambiguous. The V gene lost 4 bases and the J gene lost 9 bases, with 11 bases spanning the gap. The germline gives CDR1 SGDLS, CDR2 YYNGEE. This CDR3 spans 13 amino acids. The CDR3 reads CASSSNRGSPLHF. The CDR3 DNA follows: TGTGCCAGCAGCTCTAACCGGGGTTCACCCCTCCACTTT.

This sequence joins TRBV27 and TRBJ2-7, with 9 bases aligning to TRBD1. The CDR3 is 13 residues long. The junction had 3 bases not matched to a gene; V was cut back by 6 bases and J by 3 bases. Germline-derived CDR1 and CDR2 are MNHEY and SMNVEV (reference sequence). The CDR3: CASRGQGFYEQYF. The CDR3 bases are TGTGCCAGCAGAGGACAGGGGTTCTACGAGCAGTACTTC.

The CDR3 protein is CASSQATSGVYEQYF. CDR3 bases: TGCGCCAGCAGCCAAGCGACTAGCGGGGTCTACGAGCAGTACTTC. The chain joins TRBV4-1 to TRBJ2-7; 11 positions match TRBD2. Germline CDR1 is MGHRA and CDR2 is YSYEKL. The CDR3 length is 15 residues. V lost 1 base to trimming and J lost 3 bases; unmatched junction nucleotides: 2.

The chain carries TRBV4-1 and TRBJ2-3, with D perhaps matching TRBD2 (5 bases). Germline assignment: CDR1 MGHRA and CDR2 YSYEKL. V gave up 1 base and J gave up 2 bases, with 10 bases separating them. The CDR3 has 15 residues. The CDR3 sequence: CASSQGRAVTDTQYF. CDR3 in DNA: TGCGCCAGCAGCCAAGGGCGGGCTGTCACAGATACGCAGTATTTT.